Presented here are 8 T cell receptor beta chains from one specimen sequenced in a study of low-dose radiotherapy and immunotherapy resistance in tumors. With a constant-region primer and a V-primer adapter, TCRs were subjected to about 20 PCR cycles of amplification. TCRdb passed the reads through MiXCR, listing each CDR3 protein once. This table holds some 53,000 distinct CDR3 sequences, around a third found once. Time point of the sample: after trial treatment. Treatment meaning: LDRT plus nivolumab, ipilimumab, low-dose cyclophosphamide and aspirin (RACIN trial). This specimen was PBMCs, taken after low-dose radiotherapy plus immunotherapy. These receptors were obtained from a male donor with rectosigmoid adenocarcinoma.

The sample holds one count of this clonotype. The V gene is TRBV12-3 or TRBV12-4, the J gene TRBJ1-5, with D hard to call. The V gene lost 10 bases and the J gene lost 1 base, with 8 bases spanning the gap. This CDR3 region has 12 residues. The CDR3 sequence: CAIRLSNQPQHF. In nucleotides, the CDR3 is TGTGCCATCCGGTTGAGCAATCAGCCCCAGCATTTT.

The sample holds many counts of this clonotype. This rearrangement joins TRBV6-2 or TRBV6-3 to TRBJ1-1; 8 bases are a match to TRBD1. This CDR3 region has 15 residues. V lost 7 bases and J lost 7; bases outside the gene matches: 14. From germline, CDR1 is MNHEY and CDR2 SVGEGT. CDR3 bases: TGTGCCAGCAACTCCCTGACAGGGGCAAAAGGTGAAGCTTTCTTT. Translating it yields CASNSLTGAKGEAFF.

The CDR3 here is CASTIGGANNSPLHF. The CDR3 DNA is TGTGCCAGCACCATCGGGGGGGCAAATAATTCACCCCTCCACTTT. The gene calls are TRBV28 and TRBJ1-6; TRBD1 might be the D (6 bases). The length of the CDR3 is 15 residues. CDR1 is MDHEN, CDR2 SYDVKM, per germline. Trimming stripped 7 bases from V and 5 bases from J, with 15 bases between.

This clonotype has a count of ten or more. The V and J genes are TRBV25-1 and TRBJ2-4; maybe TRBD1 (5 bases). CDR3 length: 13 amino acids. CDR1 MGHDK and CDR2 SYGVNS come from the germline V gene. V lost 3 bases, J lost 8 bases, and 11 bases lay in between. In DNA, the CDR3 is TGTGCCAGCAGTGACAGGGTGGTCGACATTCAGTACTTC. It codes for CASSDRVVDIQYF.

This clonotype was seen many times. The CDR3 sequence is CASSIDRVQPQHF. The DNA of the CDR3 is TGTGCCAGCAGCATAGACAGGGTTCAGCCCCAGCATTTT. V is TRBV7-2 and J is TRBJ1-5; TRBD1 agrees at 7 bases. Germline trimming cut 5 bases from V and 6 bases from J; bases unmatched to any gene: 4. The length of the CDR3 is 13 residues. CDR1 is SGHTA and CDR2 is FQGNSA in the germline V gene.

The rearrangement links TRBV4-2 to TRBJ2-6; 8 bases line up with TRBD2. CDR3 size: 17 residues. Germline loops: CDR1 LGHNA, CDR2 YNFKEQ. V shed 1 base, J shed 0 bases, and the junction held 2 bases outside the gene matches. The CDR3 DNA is TGTGCCAGCAGCCAAGGGACTAGCAGCTCTGGGGCCAACGTCCTGACTTTC. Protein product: CASSQGTSSSGANVLTF.

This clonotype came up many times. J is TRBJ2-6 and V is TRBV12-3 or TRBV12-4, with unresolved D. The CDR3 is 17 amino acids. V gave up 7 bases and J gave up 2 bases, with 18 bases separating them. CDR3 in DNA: TGTGCCAGCAACCTAACCAACTTAGGTGCTGGGGCCAACGTCCTGACTTTC. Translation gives CASNLTNLGAGANVLTF.

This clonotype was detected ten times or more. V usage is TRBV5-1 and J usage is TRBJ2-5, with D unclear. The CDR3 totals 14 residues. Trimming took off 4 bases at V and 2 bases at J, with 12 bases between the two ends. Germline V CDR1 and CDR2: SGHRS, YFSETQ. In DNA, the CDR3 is TGCGCCAGCAGCACCTTGACGCAGCAAGAGACCCAGTACTTC. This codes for CASSTLTQQETQYF. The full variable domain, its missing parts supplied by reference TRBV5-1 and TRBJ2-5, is KAGVTQTPRYLIKTRGQQVTLSCSPISGHRSVSWYQQTPGQGLQFLFEYFSETQRNKGNFPGRFSGRQFSNSRSEMNVSTLELGDSALYLCASSTLTQQETQYFGPGTRLLVL.